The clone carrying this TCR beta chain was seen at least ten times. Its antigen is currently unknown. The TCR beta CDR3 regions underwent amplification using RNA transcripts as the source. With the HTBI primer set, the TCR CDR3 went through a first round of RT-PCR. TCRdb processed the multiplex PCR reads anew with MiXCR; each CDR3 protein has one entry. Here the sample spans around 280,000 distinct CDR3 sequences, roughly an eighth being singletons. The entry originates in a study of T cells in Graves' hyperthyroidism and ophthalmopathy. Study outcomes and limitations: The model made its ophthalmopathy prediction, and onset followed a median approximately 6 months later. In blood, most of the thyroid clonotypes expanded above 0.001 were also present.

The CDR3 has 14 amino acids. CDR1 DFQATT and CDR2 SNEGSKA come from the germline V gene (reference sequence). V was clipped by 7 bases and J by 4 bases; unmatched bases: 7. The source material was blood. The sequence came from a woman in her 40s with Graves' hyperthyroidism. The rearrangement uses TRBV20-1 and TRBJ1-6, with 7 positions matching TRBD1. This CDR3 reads CSVASGQYNSPLHF. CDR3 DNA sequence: TGCAGTGTCGCGTCGGGACAGTATAATTCACCCCTCCACTTT.